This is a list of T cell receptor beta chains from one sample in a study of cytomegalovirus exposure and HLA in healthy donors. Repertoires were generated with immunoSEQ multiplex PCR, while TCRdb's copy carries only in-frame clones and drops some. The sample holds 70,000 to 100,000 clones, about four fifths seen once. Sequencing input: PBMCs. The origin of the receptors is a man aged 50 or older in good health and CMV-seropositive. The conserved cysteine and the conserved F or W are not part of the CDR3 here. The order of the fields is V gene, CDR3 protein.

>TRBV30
AWSVGSEGYT
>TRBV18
ASSPLDTYSGANVLT
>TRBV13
ASSSRALGGAGNQPQH
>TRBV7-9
ASTGQNTEAF
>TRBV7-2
ASSLRDWAYNEQF
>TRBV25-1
ASRTSGYEQY
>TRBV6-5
ASSRQGTDYGYT
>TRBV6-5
ASSYPGGSSTEAF
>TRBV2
ASSPTVNNQPQH
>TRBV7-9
ASSSLSGRLVSYEQF
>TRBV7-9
SSSFGTGGSGANVLT
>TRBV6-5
ASSYRLAGDSLEQF
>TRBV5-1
ASSLYAGGSTDTQY
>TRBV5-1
ASSSTGPPGELF
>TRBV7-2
ASSRAGGGYEQY